This TCR beta chain was profiled in a study of T-cell reconstitution after alpha-beta-depleted transplantation in children. The authors prepared the TCRbeta library with unique molecular identifiers. MiXCR was run by TCRdb on the PCR reads, yielding one entry per CDR3 protein. The sample lists around 200,000 distinct CDR3 sequences, over 5.5% seen once, with about 3% in the top ten. The sample holds a few counts of this clonotype. The source material was PBMCs from the stem cell graft donor, sampled from the stem cell graft. The clonotype was recovered from a human donor who donated a stem cell graft to a child with Wiskott-Aldrich syndrome.

The CDR3 protein is CASSLAGQGDYEQYF. Written as DNA, the CDR3 is TGTGCCAGCAGCTTAGCGGGACAGGGAGACTACGAGCAGTACTTC. The chain couples TRBV7-2 to TRBJ2-7; 9 bases agree with TRBD1. CDR3 length: 15 residues. The germline gives CDR1 SGHTA, CDR2 FQGNSA. The trim removed 0 bases at V and 3 bases at J, leaving 3 bases unmatched.